Shown below are 3 T cell receptor beta chains from a single sample sequenced in a study of beta chain features in type 1 diabetes. The entirety of the isolated RNA underwent reverse transcription, so expressed TCRB transcripts were sequenced. The repertoire was sequenced with immunoSEQ multiplex PCR; TCRdb's copy has only in-frame clones and lacks some. The sample contains 110,000 to 150,000 clones, roughly 9.7% of which appear only once. Sequencing was performed on central memory CD4+ T cells from blood. Every receptor here comes from a woman between 35 and 50 years old in good health.

This clone has more than one count but fewer than ten. V and J are TRBV5-1 and TRBJ1-1; D remains unclear. Germline V gene data show CDR1 as SGHRS and CDR2 as YFSETQ. Between the trimmed V and J ends, which lost 0 bases and 1 base, there was a span of 7 bases. The CDR3 has 14 residues. Written as DNA, the CDR3 is TGCGCCAGCAGCTTGGTAGCCAGGAACACTGAAGCTTTCTTT. Its protein product is CASSLVARNTEAFF.

This clone appeared a few times. The CDR3 protein is CASMASGQETQYF. The CDR3 DNA follows: TGTGCCAGTATGGCCAGCGGGCAAGAGACCCAGTACTTC. V is TRBV19 and J is TRBJ2-5; tentatively, D is TRBD2 (6 bases). This CDR3 is 13 amino acids long. In germline, CDR1 is LNHDA, CDR2 SQIVND (reference sequence). Trimming pared 7 bases from V and 2 bases from J, leaving 11 bases between.

This clone occurred a few times. The chain carries TRBV5-5 and TRBJ1-4; 8 bases align to TRBD1. The CDR3 sequence is 15 residues long. After removal of 4 bases from V and 6 bases from J, the junction contained 8 bases not matched to a gene. Germline V gene lookup returns CDR1 SGHKS and CDR2 YYEKEE (reference sequence). The DNA for the CDR3 is TGTGCCAGCAGCCAGGCAGGGGGCCGTGATGAAAAACTGTTTTTT. This codes for CASSQAGGRDEKLFF.